This TCR beta chain was identified in a study of T cell changes during pregnancy in multiple sclerosis. Using immunoSEQ multiplex PCR, the repertoire was profiled, and TCRdb retains in-frame clones only, with some absent. This table has about 40,000 clones, around 90% appearing once. V dropped 4 bases and J dropped 4; count of bases not matched to a gene: 4. This CDR3 comprises 15 residues. Germline lookup yields CDR1 SGHNT and CDR2 YYREEE (reference sequence). Sequences were derived from CD4+ T cells from peripheral blood mononuclear cells, sampled in the third trimester of pregnancy. The rearrangement joins TRBV5-4 to TRBJ2-5; 13 nucleotides agree with TRBD2. The origin of this receptor is a female donor with multiple sclerosis, enrolled in a pregnancy study. The CDR3 nucleotides are TGTGCCAGCAGCCCGGGACTAGCGGGGTCAGAGACCCAGTACTTC. This sequence encodes CASSPGLAGSETQYF.